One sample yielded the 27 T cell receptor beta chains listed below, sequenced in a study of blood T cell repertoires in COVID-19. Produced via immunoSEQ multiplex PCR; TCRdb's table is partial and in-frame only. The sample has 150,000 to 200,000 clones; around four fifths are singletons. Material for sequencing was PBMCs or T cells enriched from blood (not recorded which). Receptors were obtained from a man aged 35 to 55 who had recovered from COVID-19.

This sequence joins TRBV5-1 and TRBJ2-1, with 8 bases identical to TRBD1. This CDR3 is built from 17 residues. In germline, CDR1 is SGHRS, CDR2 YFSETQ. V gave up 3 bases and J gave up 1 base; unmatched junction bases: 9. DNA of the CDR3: TGCGCCAGCAGCTCCTCCGCAGGGGGCGCGTCCTACAATGAGCAGTTCTTC. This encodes CASSSSAGGASYNEQFF.

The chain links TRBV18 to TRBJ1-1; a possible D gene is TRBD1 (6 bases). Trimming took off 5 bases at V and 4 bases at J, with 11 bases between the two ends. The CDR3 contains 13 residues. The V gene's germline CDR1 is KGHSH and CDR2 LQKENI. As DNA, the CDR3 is TGTGCCAGCTCAGCGGACAGCCGCACTGAAGCTTTCTTT. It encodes CASSADSRTEAFF.

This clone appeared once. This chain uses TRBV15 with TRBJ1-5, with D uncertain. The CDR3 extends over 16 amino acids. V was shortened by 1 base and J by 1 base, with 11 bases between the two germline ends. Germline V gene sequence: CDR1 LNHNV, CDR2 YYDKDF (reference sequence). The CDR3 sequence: CATSRGDSWSNQPQHF. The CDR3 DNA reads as TGTGCCACCAGCAGAGGCGACTCTTGGAGCAATCAGCCCCAGCATTTT.

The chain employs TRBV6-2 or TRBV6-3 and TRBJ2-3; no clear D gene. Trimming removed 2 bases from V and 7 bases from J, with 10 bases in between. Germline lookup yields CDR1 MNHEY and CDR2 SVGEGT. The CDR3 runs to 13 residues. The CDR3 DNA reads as TGTGCCAGCAGTTACACGACAACGAATACGCAGTATTTT. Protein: CASSYTTTNTQYF.

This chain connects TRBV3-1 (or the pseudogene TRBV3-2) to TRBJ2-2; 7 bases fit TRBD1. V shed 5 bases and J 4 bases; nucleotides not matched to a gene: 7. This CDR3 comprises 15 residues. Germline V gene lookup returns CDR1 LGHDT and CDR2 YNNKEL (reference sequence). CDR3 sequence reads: CASSNRGAPTGELFF. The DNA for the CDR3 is TGTGCCAGCAGCAACAGGGGAGCGCCCACCGGGGAGCTGTTTTTT.

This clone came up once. The CDR3, as DNA: TGTGCCAGCAGCTCTTCCGGACAGCCTGGTCAGCCCCAGCATTTT. Translated: CASSSSGQPGQPQHF. The rearrangement joins TRBV7-2 to TRBJ1-5; D might be TRBD1 (6 bases). This CDR3 has 15 residues. CDR1 and CDR2 (germline): SGHTA, FQGNSA. V was trimmed by 4 bases and J by 6 bases, leaving 16 bases between them. Variable domain in full (rest from reference TRBV7-2 and TRBJ1-5): GAGVSQSPSNKVTEKGKDVELRCDPISGHTALYWYRQSLGQGLEFLIYFQGNSAPDKSGLPSDRFSAERTGGSVSTLTIQRTQQEDSAVYLCASSSSGQPGQPQHFGDGTRLSIL.

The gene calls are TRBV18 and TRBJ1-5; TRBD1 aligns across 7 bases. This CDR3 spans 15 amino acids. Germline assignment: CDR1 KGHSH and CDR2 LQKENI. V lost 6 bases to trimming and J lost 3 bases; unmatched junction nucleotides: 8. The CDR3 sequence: CASSRAGTDNQPQHF. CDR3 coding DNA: TGTGCCAGCTCTCGAGCCGGGACAGACAATCAGCCCCAGCATTTT.

CDR3 in amino acids: CASSLARDSGGFYGYTF. In nucleotides, the CDR3 is TGTGCCAGCAGCTTGGCGAGGGACTCCGGGGGTTTCTATGGCTACACCTTC. The chain has TRBV5-8 and TRBJ1-2; tentatively, D is TRBD1 (5 bases). Germline assignment: CDR1 SGHTS and CDR2 YDEGEE. The CDR3 loop spans 17 amino acids. V was trimmed by 0 bases and J by 4 bases, leaving 19 bases between them.

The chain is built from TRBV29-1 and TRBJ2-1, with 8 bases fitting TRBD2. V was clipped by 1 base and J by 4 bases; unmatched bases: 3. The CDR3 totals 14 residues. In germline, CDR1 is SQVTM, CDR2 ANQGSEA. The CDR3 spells CSVEGSGTYNEQFF. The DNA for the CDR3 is TGCAGCGTTGAAGGTAGCGGGACTTACAATGAGCAGTTCTTC.

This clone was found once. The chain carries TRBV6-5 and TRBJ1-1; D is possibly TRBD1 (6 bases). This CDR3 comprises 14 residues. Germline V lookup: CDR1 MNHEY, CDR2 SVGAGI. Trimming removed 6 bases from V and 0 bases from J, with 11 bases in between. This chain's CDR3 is CASSLRGMNTEAFF. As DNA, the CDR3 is TGTGCCAGCAGCCTGAGGGGGATGAACACTGAAGCTTTCTTT.

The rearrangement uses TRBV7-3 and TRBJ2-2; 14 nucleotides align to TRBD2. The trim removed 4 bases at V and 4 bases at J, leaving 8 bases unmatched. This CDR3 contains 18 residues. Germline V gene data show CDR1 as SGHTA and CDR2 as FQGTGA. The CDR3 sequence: CASSSPTSGRGATGELFF. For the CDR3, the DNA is TGTGCCAGCAGCTCTCCGACTAGCGGGAGGGGGGCCACCGGGGAGCTGTTTTTT.

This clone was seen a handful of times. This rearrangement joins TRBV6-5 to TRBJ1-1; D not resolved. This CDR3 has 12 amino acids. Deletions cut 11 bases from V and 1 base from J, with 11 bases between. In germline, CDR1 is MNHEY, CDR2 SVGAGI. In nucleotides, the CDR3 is TGTGCCGCGAGTCTGAGGAACACTGAAGCTTTCTTT. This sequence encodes CAASLRNTEAFF.

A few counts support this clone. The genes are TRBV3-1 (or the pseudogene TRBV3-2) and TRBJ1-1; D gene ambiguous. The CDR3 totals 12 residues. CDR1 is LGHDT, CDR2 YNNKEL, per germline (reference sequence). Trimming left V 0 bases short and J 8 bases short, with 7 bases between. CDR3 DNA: TGTGCCAGCAGCCAAGACCCACAAGAAGCTTTCTTT. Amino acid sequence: CASSQDPQEAFF.

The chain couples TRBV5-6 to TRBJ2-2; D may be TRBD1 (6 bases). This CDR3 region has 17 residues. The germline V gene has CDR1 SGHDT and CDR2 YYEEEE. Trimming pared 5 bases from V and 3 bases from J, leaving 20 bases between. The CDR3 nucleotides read TGTGCCAGCAGTTTACGAATTCCGGGACATTACACCGGGGAGCTGTTTTTT. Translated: CASSLRIPGHYTGELFF.

The CDR3 bases are TGTGCCAGAAGCTTGCCACAAAATCAGACAGGGCCGGATCAGCCCCAGCATTTT. Its translation is CARSLPQNQTGPDQPQHF. V is TRBV5-3 and J is TRBJ1-5; TRBD1 matches 7 bases. TRBV5-3 is labeled an ORF, and its function is uncertain. CDR3 length equals 18 residues. Trimming cost V 1 base and J 5 bases; bases outside gene matches: 15.

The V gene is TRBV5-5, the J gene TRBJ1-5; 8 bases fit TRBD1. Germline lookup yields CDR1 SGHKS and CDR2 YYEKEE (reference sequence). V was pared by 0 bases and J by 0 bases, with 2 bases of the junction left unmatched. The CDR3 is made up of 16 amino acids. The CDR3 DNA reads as TGTGCCAGCAGCTTGGGGACAGGGAATAGCAATCAGCCCCAGCATTTT. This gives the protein CASSLGTGNSNQPQHF.

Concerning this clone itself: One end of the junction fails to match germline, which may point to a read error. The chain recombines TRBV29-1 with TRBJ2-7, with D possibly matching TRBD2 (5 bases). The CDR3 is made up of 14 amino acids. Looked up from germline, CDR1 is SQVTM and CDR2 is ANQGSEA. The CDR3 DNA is TGCAGCGTAGAAGGACCCACGGGAAGATCCGAGCAGTACTTC. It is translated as CSVEGPTGRSEQYF.

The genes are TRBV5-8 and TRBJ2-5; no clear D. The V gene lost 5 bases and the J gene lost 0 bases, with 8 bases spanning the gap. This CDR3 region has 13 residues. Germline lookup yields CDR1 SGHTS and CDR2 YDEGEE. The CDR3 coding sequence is TGTGCCAGCAGTTTCAGGAACCAAGAGACCCAGTACTTC. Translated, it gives CASSFRNQETQYF.

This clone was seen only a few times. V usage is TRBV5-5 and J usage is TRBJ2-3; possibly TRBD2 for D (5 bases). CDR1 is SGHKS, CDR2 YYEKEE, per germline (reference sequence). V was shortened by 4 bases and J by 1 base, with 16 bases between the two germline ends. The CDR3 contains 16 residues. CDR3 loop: CASSPRRSPGTDTQYF. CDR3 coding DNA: TGTGCCAGCAGCCCGAGGAGGAGTCCGGGCACAGATACGCAGTATTTT. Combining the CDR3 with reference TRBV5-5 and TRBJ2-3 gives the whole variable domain DAGVTQSPTHLIKTRGQQVTLRCSPISGHKSVSWYQQVLGQGPQFIFQYYEKEERGRGNFPDRFSARQFPNYSSELNVNALLLGDSALYLCASSPRRSPGTDTQYFGPGTRLTVL.

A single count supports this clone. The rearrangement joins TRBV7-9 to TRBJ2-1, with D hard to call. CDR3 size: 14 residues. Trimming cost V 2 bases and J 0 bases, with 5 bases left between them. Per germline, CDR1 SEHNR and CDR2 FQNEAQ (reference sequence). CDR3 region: CASSLTSSYNEQFF. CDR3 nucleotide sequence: TGTGCCAGCAGCTTAACCAGCTCCTACAATGAGCAGTTCTTC. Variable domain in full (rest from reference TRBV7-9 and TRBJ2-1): DTGVSQNPRHKITKRGQNVTFRCDPISEHNRLYWYRQTLGQGPEFLTYFQNEAQLEKSRLLSDRFSAERPKGSFSTLEIQRTEQGDSAMYLCASSLTSSYNEQFFGPGTRLTVL.

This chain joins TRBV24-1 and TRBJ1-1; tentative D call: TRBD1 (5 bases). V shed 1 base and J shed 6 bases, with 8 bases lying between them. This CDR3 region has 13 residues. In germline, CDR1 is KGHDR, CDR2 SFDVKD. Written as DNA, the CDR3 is TGTGCCACCAGTGATTTTAAGGGGTCTGAAGCTTTCTTT. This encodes CATSDFKGSEAFF.

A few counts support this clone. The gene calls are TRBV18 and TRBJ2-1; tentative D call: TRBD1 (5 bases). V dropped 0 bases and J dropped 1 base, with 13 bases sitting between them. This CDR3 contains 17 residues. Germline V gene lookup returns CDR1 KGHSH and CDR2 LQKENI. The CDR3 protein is CASSPPGREASYNEQFF. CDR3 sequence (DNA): TGTGCCAGCTCACCACCGGGCAGGGAAGCATCCTACAATGAGCAGTTCTTC. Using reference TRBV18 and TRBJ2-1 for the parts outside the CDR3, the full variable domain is NAGVMQNPRHLVRRRGQEARLRCSPMKGHSHVYWYRQLPEEGLKFMVYLQKENIIDESGMPKERFSAEFPKEGPSILRIQQVVRGDSAAYFCASSPPGREASYNEQFFGPGTRLTVL.

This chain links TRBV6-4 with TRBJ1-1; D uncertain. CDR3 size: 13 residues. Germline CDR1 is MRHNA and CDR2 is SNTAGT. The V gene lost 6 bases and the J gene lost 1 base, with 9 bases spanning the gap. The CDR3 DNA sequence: TGTGCCAGCAGACTCCGGGAGAACACTGAAGCTTTCTTT. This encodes CASRLRENTEAFF.

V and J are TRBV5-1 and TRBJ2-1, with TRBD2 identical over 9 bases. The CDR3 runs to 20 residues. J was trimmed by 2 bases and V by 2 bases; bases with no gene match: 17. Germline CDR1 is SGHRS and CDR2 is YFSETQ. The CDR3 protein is CASSLGRGDSGRSPYNEQFF. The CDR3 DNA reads TGCGCCAGCAGCTTAGGCAGGGGGGACAGCGGGAGGTCCCCCTACAATGAGCAGTTCTTC.

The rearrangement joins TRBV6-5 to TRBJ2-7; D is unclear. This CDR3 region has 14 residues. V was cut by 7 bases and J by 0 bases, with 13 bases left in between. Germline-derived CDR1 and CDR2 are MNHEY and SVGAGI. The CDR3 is CASTRSTGSYEQYV. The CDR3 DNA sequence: TGTGCCAGCACCCGCAGCACGGGCTCCTACGAGCAGTACGTC.

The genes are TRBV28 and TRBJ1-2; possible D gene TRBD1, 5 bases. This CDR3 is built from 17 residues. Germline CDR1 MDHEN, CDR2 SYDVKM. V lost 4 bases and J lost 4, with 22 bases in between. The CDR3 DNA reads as TGTGCCAGCAGTTCCCGGGACTCAAATCAAGCTCTCTATGGCTACACCTTC. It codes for CASSSRDSNQALYGYTF.

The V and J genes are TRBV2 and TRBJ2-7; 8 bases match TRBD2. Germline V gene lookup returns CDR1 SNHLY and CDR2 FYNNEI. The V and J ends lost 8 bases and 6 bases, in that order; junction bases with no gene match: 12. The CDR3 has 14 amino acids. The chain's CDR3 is CASSQDSGSFEQYF. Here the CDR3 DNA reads TGTGCCAGCTCTCAGGACAGCGGGAGCTTCGAGCAGTACTTC.